This TCR beta chain was sequenced in a study of control samples from healthy donors and cancer patients. J lost 5 bases, V lost 6 bases, and 6 bases had no gene match. From germline, CDR1 is MNHEY and CDR2 SVGAGI. The CDR3 is 13 amino acids. The method was immunoSEQ multiplex PCR; TCRdb's version includes in-frame clones alone and lacks a portion of them. The table has about 92,000 clones, roughly 78% seen once; the top ten hold about 9.8%. The receptor's source is a woman aged 55 to 70 in good health. The chain carries TRBV6-5 and TRBJ2-7, with 8 positions matching TRBD1. Sequencing input: blood. CDR3 nucleotides: TGTGCCAGCAGCGGACAGGGACACGACGAGCAGTACTTC. Translation gives CASSGQGHDEQYF.